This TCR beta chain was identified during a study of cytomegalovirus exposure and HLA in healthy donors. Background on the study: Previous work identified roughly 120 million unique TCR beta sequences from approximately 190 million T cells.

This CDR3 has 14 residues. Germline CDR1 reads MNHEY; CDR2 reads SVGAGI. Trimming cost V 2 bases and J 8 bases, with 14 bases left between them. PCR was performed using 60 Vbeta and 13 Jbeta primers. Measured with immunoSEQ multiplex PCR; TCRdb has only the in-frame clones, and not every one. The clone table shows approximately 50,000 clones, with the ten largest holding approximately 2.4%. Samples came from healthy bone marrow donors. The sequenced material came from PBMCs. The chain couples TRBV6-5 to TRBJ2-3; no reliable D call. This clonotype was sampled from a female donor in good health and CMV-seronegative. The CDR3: CASSYLPSGGTQYF. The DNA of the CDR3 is TGTGCCAGCAGTTACCTTCCTAGTGGTGGTACGCAGTATTTT.